The T cell receptor (beta chain) under discussion was sequenced for a study of cytomegalovirus exposure and HLA in healthy donors. Overall study: A prior analysis found 100 million to 140 million unique TCR beta sequences from 170 million or so T cells. Of all 398 donors who were genotyped, under 90% belonged to the Caucasian-associated ancestry cluster.

The PCR had 60 Vbeta and 13 Jbeta primers. Methods used by the authors: In a later analysis, the count reached 76 million or so unique TCR beta chains, with about 11 million shared. The method was immunoSEQ multiplex PCR; TCRdb's version includes in-frame clones alone and lacks a portion of them. D and trimming come from the DNA, and the V and J calls and clone size come from that table. The data contain roughly 160,000 clones, more than 70% of them singletons. The CDR3 sequence is 14 residues long. Germline V lookup: CDR1 SEHNR, CDR2 FQNEAQ (reference sequence). After removal of 5 bases from V and 4 bases from J, the junction contained 3 bases not matched to a gene. In the case of this clone: The antigen is not known.

General study points: Apart from CMV serostatus, no immune exposure information was available.

The receptor was derived from a young man in good health and CMV-seronegative. The chain combines TRBV7-9 with TRBJ2-1; 9 bases are shared with TRBD2. The sequencing input was PBMCs. The CDR3 spells CASSRLAVYNEQFF. The CDR3 bases are TGTGCCAGCAGCCGACTAGCGGTTTACAATGAGCAGTTCTTC.